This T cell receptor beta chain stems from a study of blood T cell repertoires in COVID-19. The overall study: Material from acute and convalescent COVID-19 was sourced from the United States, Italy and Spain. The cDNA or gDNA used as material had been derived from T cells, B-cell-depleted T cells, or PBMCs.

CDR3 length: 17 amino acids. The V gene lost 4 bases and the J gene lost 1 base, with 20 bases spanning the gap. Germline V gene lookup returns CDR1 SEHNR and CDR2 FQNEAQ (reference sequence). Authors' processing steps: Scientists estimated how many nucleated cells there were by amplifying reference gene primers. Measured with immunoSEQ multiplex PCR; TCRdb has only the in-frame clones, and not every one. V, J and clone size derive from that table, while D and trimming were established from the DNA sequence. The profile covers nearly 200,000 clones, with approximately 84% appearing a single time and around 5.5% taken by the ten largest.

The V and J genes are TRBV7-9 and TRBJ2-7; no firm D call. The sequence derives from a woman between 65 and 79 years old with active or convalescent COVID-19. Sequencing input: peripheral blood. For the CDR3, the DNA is TGTGCCAGCAGCTCCTTCACCCGGTCCCCTTTGTCCTACGAGCAGTACTTC. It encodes CASSSFTRSPLSYEQYF.